What follows are 2 T cell receptor beta chains derived from one specimen sequenced in a study of T cell repertoires in ileal Crohn's disease. Assay: immunoSEQ multiplex PCR; the TCRdb copy retains only in-frame clones and omits some. The table lists more than 12,000 clones, under 80% of them singletons. The sample consisted of ileal tissue. These receptors originate from an adult with Crohn's disease.

The rearrangement uses TRBV6-1 and TRBJ2-7; 9 bases fit TRBD2. This CDR3 comprises 15 residues. Losses at the gene ends were 11 bases for V and 1 base for J; bases not matched to a gene: 12. Germline lookup yields CDR1 MNHNS and CDR2 SASEGT. The CDR3 here is CAAQRASGESYEQYF. CDR3 sequence (DNA): TGTGCCGCCCAACGGGCTAGCGGGGAGTCCTACGAGCAGTACTTC.

The J gene is TRBJ2-3, the V gene TRBV5-1; possible D gene TRBD1, 5 bases. The CDR3 has 16 residues. The V end was cut by 2 bases, the J end by 8 bases, with 21 bases between. The germline gives CDR1 SGHRS, CDR2 YFSETQ. CDR3 sequence: CASSFPAGPSVSTQYF. The CDR3 DNA reads as TGCGCCAGCAGCTTTCCGGCAGGGCCGAGTGTTTCTACGCAGTATTTT.